The 7 T cell receptor beta chains reported below all come from one sample, sequenced in a study of blood T cell repertoires in COVID-19. This table comes from immunoSEQ multiplex PCR, and its TCRdb copy is limited to in-frame clones, with some not included. The data hold around 300,000 clones, with roughly 85% observed a single time. Sequenced sample: peripheral blood. Receptors were obtained from a human donor in a cohort sampled during active COVID-19.

The chain couples TRBV4-1 to TRBJ1-6, with TRBD1 identical over 7 bases. The CDR3 consists of 16 residues. The V gene's germline CDR1 is MGHRA and CDR2 YSYEKL. Trimming at V came to 2 bases and at J to 6 bases, leaving 7 bases not matched to a gene. As DNA, the CDR3 is TGCGCCAGCAGCCAACTACCGACAGGGATTAATTCACCCCTCCACTTT. Translating gives CASSQLPTGINSPLHF.

The CDR3 reads CASSSGLAVNTDTQYF. The CDR3 DNA follows: TGTGCCAGCAGCTCGGGACTAGCGGTTAACACAGATACGCAGTATTTT. The gene calls are TRBV7-6 and TRBJ2-3, with 11 bases matching TRBD2. There are 16 residues in the CDR3. The J segment lost 2 bases and the V segment lost 4 bases, leaving 5 bases of the junction unmatched. In germline, CDR1 is SGHVS, CDR2 FNYEAQ.

V is TRBV24-1 and J is TRBJ2-3, with 7 bases identical to TRBD1. The trim removed 3 bases at V and 4 bases at J, leaving 6 bases unmatched. CDR3 size: 15 residues. The germline V gene encodes CDR1 KGHDR and CDR2 SFDVKD. CDR3 DNA sequence: TGTGCCACCAGTGATAGGAGACAGGGCGCAGATACGCAGTATTTT. It translates to CATSDRRQGADTQYF.

V and J are TRBV5-4 and TRBJ2-5; D gene ambiguous. This CDR3 has 15 amino acids. With 0 bases removed from V and 5 bases from J, the gap between germline ends came to 14 bases. Germline V lookup: CDR1 SGHNT, CDR2 YYREEE (reference sequence). The CDR3 nucleotides are TGTGCCAGCAGCTTGGCCCAAGCGTTGATGGAGACCCAGTACTTC. Protein product: CASSLAQALMETQYF.

J is TRBJ2-1 and V is TRBV4-2; D perhaps matches TRBD2 (6 bases). Trimming took 1 base from V and 0 from J, leaving 10 bases between them. CDR3 length: 16 residues. Germline V gene sequence: CDR1 LGHNA, CDR2 YNFKEQ. The CDR3, as DNA: TGTGCCAGCAGCCAAGCCGGGGGAGACTCCTACAATGAGCAGTTCTTC. Translated, it gives CASSQAGGDSYNEQFF.

This chain uses TRBV6-5 with TRBJ1-2, with a possible D match to TRBD1 (5 bases). Trimming shortened V by 6 bases and J by 8 bases, and 13 bases separated the two germline ends. The CDR3 contains 12 residues. Germline V gene lookup returns CDR1 MNHEY and CDR2 SVGAGI. CDR3 in DNA: TGTGCCAGCAGGCCGGGGGAGAGCGGCTACACCTTC. This translates into CASRPGESGYTF.

The rearrangement uses TRBV5-1 and TRBJ1-1, with D possibly matching TRBD1 (5 bases). The V gene lost 6 bases and the J gene lost 5 bases, with 11 bases spanning the gap. Germline CDR1 reads SGHRS; CDR2 reads YFSETQ. The CDR3 consists of 12 residues. The CDR3, as DNA: TGCGCCAGCATGGGGGGGTTGACTGAAGCTTTCTTT. This encodes CASMGGLTEAFF.